This T cell receptor (beta chain) stems from a study of shared clonotypes between healthy human individuals. Looking at the study overall: Donor composition was a couple of women and a few men, aged 18 to 49. Whole-study findings and limits: Against clonotypes common to all four donors, non-shared ones had lower generation probabilities.

Authors' methods: Filtering differed, since immunoSEQ gave only junction sequences and no quality scores. TCRdb keeps only in-frame clones here, not all; method: immunoSEQ multiplex PCR. V, J and clone size are those of that table, while D and trimming were read from the DNA. The table shows about 2.1 million clones, with 93% occurring only once. Terminally differentiated effector memory CD45RA+ cells were excluded by CCR7 positive selection of CD45RO-negative cells. With respect to this clone: What it binds is not known. Distinct nucleotide sequences in the sample also encode this CDR3.

From germline, CDR1 is SGHNT and CDR2 YYREEE (reference sequence). The germline V and J ends were trimmed by 0 bases and 0 bases, with 4 bases remaining between them. CDR3 length: 13 residues. The sequence was obtained from a young man in good health. Some clones in this sample may be carry-over from other donors' samples. Sample: naive CD8+ T cells from PBMCs. The chain links TRBV5-4 to TRBJ2-7, with D unresolved. DNA for the CDR3: TGTGCCAGCAGCTTGGACGGCTCCTACGAGCAGTACTTC. Translating it yields CASSLDGSYEQYF.